This T cell receptor (beta chain) derives from a study of identical twins. This clonotype was counted only a few times. No antigen is known for it. Study-wide results and limits: Whereas memory repertoires showed no such difference, abundant cord blood beta clonotypes carried fewer insertions. Out-of-frame alpha sequences common to twins were enriched for low generation probability. Less excess twin sharing appeared in beta out-of-frame sequences.

Germline V gene lookup returns CDR1 LNHDA and CDR2 SQIVND (reference sequence). CDR3 size: 16 residues. Trimming pared 0 bases from V and 4 bases from J, leaving 10 bases between. MiXCR, run by TCRdb on the 5' RACE reads, gives a single entry per CDR3 protein. The profile covers under 250,000 distinct CDR3 sequences, with 7.5% appearing a single time and about 1.9% taken by the ten largest. These same data were also listed under a study on yellow fever vaccine responses in identical twins.

The chain has TRBV19 and TRBJ2-6; D ambiguous. Sequencing input: memory (CD45RO+) T cells sorted from blood. The sequence was obtained from a woman between 18 and 30 years old in good health. The CDR3 loop is CASSIEVGVGANVLTF. The CDR3 DNA sequence: TGTGCCAGTAGTATAGAAGTTGGGGTAGGGGCCAACGTCCTGACTTTC. The complete variable domain, with remaining parts taken from reference TRBV19 and TRBJ2-6, reads DGGITQSPKYLFRKEGQNVTLSCEQNLNHDAMYWYRQDPGQGLRLIYYSQIVNDFQKGDIAEGYSVSREKKESFPLTVTSAQKNPTAFYLCASSIEVGVGANVLTFGAGSRLTVL.